This T cell receptor beta chain appears in the sequencing data of a study of shared clonotypes between healthy human individuals. Study findings and constraints: Deeper or shallower sequencing was expected to change how clonotypes are shared among donors. Apart from blood, nothing was sampled; tissue repertoires likely differ.

Sequenced by immunoSEQ multiplex PCR; TCRdb stores in-frame clones only, minus some. Found here are more than 500,000 clones, about 96% of them singletons; the top ten hold 0.055% to 0.075%. As to this clone: Its antigen remains unidentified.

Trimming removed 7 bases from V and 0 bases from J, with 15 bases in between. Germline CDR1 reads SQVTM; CDR2 reads ANQGSEA. The CDR3 is 14 residues long. Sequencing was performed on naive CD4+ T cells sorted from blood. Subset indicated: CD45RA+ positively selected. The receptor's source is a woman aged 30 to 39 in good health. The chain uses TRBV29-1 and TRBJ1-1, with D possibly TRBD1 on 5 matching bases. The CDR3 region is CSEAPGLLNTEAFF. The CDR3 DNA sequence: TGCAGCGAGGCCCCGGGACTCCTGAACACTGAAGCTTTCTTT.